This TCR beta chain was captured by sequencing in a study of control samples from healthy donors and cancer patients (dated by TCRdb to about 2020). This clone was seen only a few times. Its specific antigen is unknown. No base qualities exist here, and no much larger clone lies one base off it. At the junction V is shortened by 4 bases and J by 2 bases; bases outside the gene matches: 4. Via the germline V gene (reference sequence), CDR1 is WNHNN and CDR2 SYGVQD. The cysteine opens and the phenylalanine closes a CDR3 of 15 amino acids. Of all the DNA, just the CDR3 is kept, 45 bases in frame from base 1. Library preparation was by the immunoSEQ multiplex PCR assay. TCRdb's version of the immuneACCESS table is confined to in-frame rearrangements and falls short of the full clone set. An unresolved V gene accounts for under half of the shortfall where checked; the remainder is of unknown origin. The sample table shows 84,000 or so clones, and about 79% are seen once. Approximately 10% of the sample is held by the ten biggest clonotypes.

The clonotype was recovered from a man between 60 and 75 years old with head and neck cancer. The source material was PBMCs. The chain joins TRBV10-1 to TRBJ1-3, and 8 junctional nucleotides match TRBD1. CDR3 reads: CASSASGQAGNTIYF. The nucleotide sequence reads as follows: TGCGCCAGCAGTGCCTCGGGACAGGCTGGAAACACCATATATTTT.